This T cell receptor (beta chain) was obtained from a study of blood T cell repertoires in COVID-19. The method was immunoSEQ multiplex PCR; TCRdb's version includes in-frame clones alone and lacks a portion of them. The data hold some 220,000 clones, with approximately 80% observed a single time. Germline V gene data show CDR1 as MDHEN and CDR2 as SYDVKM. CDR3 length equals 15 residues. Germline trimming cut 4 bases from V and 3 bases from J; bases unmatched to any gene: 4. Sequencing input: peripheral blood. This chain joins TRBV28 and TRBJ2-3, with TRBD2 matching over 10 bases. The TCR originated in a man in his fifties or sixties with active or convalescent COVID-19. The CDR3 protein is CASSSSGRETDTQYF. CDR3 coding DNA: TGTGCCAGCAGTTCTAGCGGGAGAGAGACAGATACGCAGTATTTT.